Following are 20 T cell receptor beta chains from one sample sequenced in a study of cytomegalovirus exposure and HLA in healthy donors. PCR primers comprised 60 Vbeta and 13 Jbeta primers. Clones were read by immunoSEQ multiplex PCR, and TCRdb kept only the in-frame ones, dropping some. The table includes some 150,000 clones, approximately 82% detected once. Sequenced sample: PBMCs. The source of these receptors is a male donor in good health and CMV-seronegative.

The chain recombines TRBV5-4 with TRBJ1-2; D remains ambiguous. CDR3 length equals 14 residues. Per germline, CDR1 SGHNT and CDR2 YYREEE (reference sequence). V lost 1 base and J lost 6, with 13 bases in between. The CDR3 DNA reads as TGTGCCAGCAGCTTGATCGGGTCAGCACATGGCTACACCTTC. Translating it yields CASSLIGSAHGYTF.

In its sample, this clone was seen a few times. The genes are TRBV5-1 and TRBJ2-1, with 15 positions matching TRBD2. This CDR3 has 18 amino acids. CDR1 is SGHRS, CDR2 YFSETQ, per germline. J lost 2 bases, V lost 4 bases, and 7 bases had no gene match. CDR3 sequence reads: CASSLGLAGGGPYNEQFF. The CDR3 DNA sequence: TGCGCCAGCAGCCTAGGACTAGCGGGAGGGGGTCCCTACAATGAGCAGTTCTTC.

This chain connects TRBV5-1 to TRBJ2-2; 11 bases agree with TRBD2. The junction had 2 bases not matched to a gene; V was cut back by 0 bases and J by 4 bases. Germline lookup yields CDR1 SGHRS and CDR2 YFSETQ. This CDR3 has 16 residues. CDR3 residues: CASSLGLAGGTGELFF. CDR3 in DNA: TGCGCCAGCAGCTTGGGGCTAGCGGGAGGCACCGGGGAGCTGTTTTTT. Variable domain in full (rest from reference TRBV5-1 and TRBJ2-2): KAGVTQTPRYLIKTRGQQVTLSCSPISGHRSVSWYQQTPGQGLQFLFEYFSETQRNKGNFPGRFSGRQFSNSRSEMNVSTLELGDSALYLCASSLGLAGGTGELFFGEGSRLTVL.

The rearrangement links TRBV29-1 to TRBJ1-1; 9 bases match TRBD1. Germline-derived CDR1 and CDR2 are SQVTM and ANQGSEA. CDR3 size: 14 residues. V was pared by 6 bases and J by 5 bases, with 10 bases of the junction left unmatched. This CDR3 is CSVETGGVLTEAFF. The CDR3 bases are TGCAGCGTCGAGACAGGGGGGGTATTAACTGAAGCTTTCTTT. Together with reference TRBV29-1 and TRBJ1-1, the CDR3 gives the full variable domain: SAVISQKPSRDICQRGTSLTIQCQVDSQVTMMFWYRQQPGQSLTLIATANQGSEATYESGFVIDKFPISRPNLTFSTLTVSNMSPEDSSIYLCSVETGGVLTEAFFGQGTRLTVV.

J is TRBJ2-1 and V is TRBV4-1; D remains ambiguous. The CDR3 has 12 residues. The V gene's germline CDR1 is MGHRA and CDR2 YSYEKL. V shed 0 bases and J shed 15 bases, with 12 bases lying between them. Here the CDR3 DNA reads TGCGCCAGCAGCCAAGATGAGGATTATCGGTTCTTC. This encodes CASSQDEDYRFF.

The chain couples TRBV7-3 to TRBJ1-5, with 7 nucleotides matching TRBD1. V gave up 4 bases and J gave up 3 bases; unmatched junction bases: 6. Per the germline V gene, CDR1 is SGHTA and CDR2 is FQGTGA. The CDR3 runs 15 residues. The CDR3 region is CASSSTTGHNQPQHF. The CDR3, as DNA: TGTGCCAGCAGCTCTACGACAGGGCACAATCAGCCCCAGCATTTT.

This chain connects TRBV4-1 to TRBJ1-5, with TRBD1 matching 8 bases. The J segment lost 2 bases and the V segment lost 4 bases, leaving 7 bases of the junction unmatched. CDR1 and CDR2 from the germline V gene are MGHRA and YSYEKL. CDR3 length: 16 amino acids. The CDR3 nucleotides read TGCGCCAGCAGCCTTGCACAGGGGGAGGGCAATCAGCCCCAGCATTTT. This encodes CASSLAQGEGNQPQHF.

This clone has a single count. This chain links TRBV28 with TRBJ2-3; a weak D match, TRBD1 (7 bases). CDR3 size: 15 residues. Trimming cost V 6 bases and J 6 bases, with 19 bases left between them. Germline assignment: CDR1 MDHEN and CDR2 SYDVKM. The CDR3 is CASSLPRTGGDTQYF. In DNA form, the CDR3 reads TGTGCCAGCAGCCTCCCCCGGACAGGAGGGGATACGCAGTATTTT.

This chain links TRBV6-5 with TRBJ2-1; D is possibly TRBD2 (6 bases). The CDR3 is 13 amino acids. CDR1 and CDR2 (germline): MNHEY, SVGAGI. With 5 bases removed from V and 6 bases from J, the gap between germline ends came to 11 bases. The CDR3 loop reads CASSRGRPNEQFF. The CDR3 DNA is TGTGCCAGCAGTCGGGGGAGGCCCAATGAGCAGTTCTTC.

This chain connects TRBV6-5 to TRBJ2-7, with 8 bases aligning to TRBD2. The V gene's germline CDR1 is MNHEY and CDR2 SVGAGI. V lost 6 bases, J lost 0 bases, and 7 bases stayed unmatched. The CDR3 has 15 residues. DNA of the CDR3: TGTGCCAGCAGACCCTATAGCGGGGACTCCTACGAGCAGTACTTC. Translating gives CASRPYSGDSYEQYF.

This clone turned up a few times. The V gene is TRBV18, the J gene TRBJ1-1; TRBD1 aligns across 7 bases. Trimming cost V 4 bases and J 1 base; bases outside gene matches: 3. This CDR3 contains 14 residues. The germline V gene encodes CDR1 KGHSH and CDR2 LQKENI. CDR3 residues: CASSRGTENTEAFF. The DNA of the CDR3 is TGTGCCAGCTCACGGGGGACAGAGAACACTGAAGCTTTCTTT.

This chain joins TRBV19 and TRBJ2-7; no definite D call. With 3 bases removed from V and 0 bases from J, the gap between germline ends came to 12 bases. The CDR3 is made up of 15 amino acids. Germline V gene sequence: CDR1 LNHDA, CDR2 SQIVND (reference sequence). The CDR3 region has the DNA TGTGCCAGTAGTATCAGCAACCAGCGCTCCTACGAGCAGTACTTC. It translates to CASSISNQRSYEQYF. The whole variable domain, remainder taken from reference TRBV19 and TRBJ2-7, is DGGITQSPKYLFRKEGQNVTLSCEQNLNHDAMYWYRQDPGQGLRLIYYSQIVNDFQKGDIAEGYSVSREKKESFPLTVTSAQKNPTAFYLCASSISNQRSYEQYFGPGTRLTVT.

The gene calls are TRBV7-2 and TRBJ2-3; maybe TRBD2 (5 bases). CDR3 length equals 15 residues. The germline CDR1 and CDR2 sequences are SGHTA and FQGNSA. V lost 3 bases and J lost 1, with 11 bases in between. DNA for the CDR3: TGTGCCAGCAGCTTCCCCATTAGCGGCACAGATACGCAGTATTTT. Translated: CASSFPISGTDTQYF.

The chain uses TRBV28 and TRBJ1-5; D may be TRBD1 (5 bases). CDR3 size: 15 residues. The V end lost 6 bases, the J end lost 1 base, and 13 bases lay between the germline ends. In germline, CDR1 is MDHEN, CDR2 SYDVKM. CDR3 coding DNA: TGTGCCAGCAGGCCCACCGGGGGGAGCAATCAGCCCCAGCATTTT. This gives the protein CASRPTGGSNQPQHF.

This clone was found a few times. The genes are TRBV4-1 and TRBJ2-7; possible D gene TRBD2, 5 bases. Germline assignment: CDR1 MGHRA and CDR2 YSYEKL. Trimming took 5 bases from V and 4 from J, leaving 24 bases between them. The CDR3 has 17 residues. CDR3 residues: CASSETRSPTQLYEQYF. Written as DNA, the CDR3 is TGCGCCAGCAGCGAAACTAGATCCCCCACCCAATTATACGAGCAGTACTTC.

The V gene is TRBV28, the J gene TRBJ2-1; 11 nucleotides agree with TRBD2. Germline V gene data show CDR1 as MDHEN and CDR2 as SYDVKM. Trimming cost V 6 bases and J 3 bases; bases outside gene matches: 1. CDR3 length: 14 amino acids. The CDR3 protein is CASSLAGGYNEQFF. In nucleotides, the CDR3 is TGTGCCAGCAGCCTAGCGGGAGGCTACAATGAGCAGTTCTTC.

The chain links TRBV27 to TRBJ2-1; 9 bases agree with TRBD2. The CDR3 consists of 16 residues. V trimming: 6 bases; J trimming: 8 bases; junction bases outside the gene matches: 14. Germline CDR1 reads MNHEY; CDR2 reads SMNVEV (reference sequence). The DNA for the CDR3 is TGTGCCAGCAGCGACGGCGGGAGGGCCCGGGGTGATGAGCAGTTCTTC. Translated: CASSDGGRARGDEQFF.

The CDR3 DNA reads TGTGCCAGTAGTCCGACAGGGGCGAACACAGATACGCAGTATTTT. Amino acid sequence: CASSPTGANTDTQYF. The chain links TRBV19 to TRBJ2-3; 8 bases align to TRBD1. The junction had 6 bases not matched to a gene; V was cut back by 5 bases and J by 2 bases. The CDR3 sequence is 15 residues long. The germline gives CDR1 LNHDA, CDR2 SQIVND (reference sequence).

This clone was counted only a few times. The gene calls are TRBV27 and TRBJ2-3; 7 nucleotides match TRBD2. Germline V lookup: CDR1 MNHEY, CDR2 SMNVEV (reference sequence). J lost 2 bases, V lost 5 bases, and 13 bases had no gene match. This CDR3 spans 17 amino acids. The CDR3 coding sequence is TGTGCCAGCAGTACCGCTTTTACAGCGGGGCCCACAGATACGCAGTATTTT. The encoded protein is CASSTAFTAGPTDTQYF.

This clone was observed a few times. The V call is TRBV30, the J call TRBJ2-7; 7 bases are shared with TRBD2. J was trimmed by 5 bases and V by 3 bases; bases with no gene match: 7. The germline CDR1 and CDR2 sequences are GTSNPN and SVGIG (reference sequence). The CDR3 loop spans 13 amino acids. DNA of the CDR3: TGTGCCTGGAGGCGGCGCGGGAGTGACGAGCAGTACTTC. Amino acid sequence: CAWRRRGSDEQYF.